These T cell receptor beta chains were read from a single sample in a study of blood T cell repertoires in COVID-19. Only in-frame clones appear in the TCRdb table, and some are missing; sequencing was by immunoSEQ multiplex PCR. The table lists some 230,000 clones, around 83% of them singletons. Material for sequencing was peripheral blood. All receptors come from a woman aged 45-60 years with acute or convalescent COVID-19. Both conserved end residues are part of each CDR3. D genes are given only for firm matches. Clone size is shown for a subset of rows, as once, few, many or a class of expanded clone.

>TRBV24-1|TRBJ2-3|NA|NA
CATSDTGSSTDTQYF
TGTGCCACCAGTGACACCGGGTCTAGCACAGATACGCAGTATTTT
>TRBV16|TRBJ2-7|TRBD1|NA
CASSPRTGGSYEQYF
TGTGCCAGCAGCCCTCGGACAGGGGGCAGCTACGAGCAGTACTTC
>TRBV5-4|TRBJ2-5|TRBD1|NA
CASSSRQGEWETQYF
TGTGCCAGCAGCTCACGACAGGGGGAGTGGGAGACCCAGTACTTC
>TRBV10-3|TRBJ2-4|TRBD2|NA
CAISAQAGGGNIQYF
TGTGCCATCAGTGCCCAAGCGGGAGGGGGGAACATTCAGTACTTC
>TRBV29-1|TRBJ2-1|NA|NA
CSVDINNEQFF
TGCAGCGTCGACATAAACAATGAGCAGTTCTTC
>TRBV5-1|TRBJ1-1|TRBD1|NA
CASSVAGTENTEAFF
TGCGCCAGCAGCGTTGCCGGGACAGAGAACACTGAAGCTTTCTTT
>TRBV25-1|TRBJ1-1|NA|NA
CASSDRGGQKEAFF
TGTGCCAGCAGTGACAGAGGTGGACAGAAAGAAGCTTTCTTT
>TRBV28|TRBJ2-7|TRBD2|NA
CASSLATGTSGSLGYEQYF
TGTGCCAGCAGCCTAGCCACCGGGACTAGCGGGAGCCTGGGCTACGAGCAGTACTTC
>TRBV7-2|TRBJ2-3|TRBD2|NA
CASSLWASGENTQYF
TGTGCCAGCAGCTTGTGGGCTAGCGGGGAAAATACGCAGTATTTT
>TRBV4-2|TRBJ2-1|NA|once
CASSHISGATDNEQFF
TGTGCCAGCAGCCACATATCAGGGGCGACTGACAATGAGCAGTTCTTC
>TRBV19|TRBJ2-7|NA|NA
CASSTRQESYEQYF
TGTGCCAGTAGTACCAGACAAGAAAGTTACGAGCAGTACTTC
>TRBV12-3/TRBV12-4|TRBJ1-1|NA|NA
CASSLARNTEAFF
TGTGCCAGCAGTTTAGCGCGCAACACTGAAGCTTTCTTT
>TRBV5-1|TRBJ2-7|NA|NA
CASSLNSLSSYEQYF
TGCGCCAGCAGCTTGAACAGCCTGTCCTCCTACGAGCAGTACTTC
>TRBV28|TRBJ1-6|NA|NA
CVSALDSNSPLHF
TGTGTTTCAGCGTTGGACAGTAATTCACCCCTCCACTTT
>TRBV3-1/TRBV3-2|TRBJ2-7|TRBD1|NA
CASSRRGQGYEQYF
TGTGCCAGCAGCCGCCGGGGACAGGGCTACGAGCAGTACTTC
>TRBV7-2|TRBJ1-5|NA|NA
CASSLERSNQPQHF
TGTGCCAGCAGCTTAGAACGGAGCAATCAGCCCCAGCATTTT
>TRBV19|TRBJ2-1|NA|NA
CASSIVRDSNEQFF
TGTGCCAGTAGTATAGTACGCGACAGCAATGAGCAGTTCTTC
>TRBV2|TRBJ2-1|NA|NA
CASSWAGSRNEQFF
TGTGCCAGCAGTTGGGCGGGGTCCCGCAATGAGCAGTTCTTC
>TRBV7-9|TRBJ2-4|NA|NA
CASSASSKNIQYF
TGTGCCAGCAGCGCGTCGTCCAAAAACATTCAGTACTTC
>TRBV19|TRBJ2-3|NA|NA
CASSIRTRWPARTQYF
TGTGCCAGTAGTATAAGGACAAGGTGGCCCGCCCGTACGCAGTATTTT
>TRBV6-2/TRBV6-3|TRBJ2-1|NA|NA
CASSYPRGARVDLQFF
TGTGCCAGCAGTTACCCGCGCGGAGCGCGGGTGGATCTGCAGTTCTTC
>TRBV7-8|TRBJ2-1|TRBD2|NA
CASSLRGQSGSVNEQFF
TGTGCCAGCAGCTTAAGAGGTCAGAGCGGGAGTGTCAATGAGCAGTTCTTC
>TRBV5-1|TRBJ2-3|TRBD2|NA
CASSVSGTTDTQYF
TGCGCCAGCAGCGTTAGCGGGACGACAGATACGCAGTATTTT
>TRBV6-5|TRBJ2-7|TRBD2|once
CASRQLAGASYEQYF
TGTGCCAGCAGGCAACTAGCGGGAGCCTCCTACGAGCAGTACTTC
>TRBV7-2|TRBJ2-1|NA|few
CASSLARDFYNEQFF
TGTGCCAGCAGCTTAGCCCGGGACTTTTACAATGAGCAGTTCTTC
>TRBV6-5|TRBJ2-3|NA|NA
CASSSGTSTDTQYF
TGTGCCAGCAGTTCCGGGACTAGCACAGATACGCAGTATTTT
>TRBV4-1|TRBJ2-1|NA|NA
CASSQDWGHLEQFF
TGCGCCAGCAGCCAAGACTGGGGACATCTTGAGCAGTTCTTC
>TRBV7-2|TRBJ1-5|NA|NA
CASSYSTDQPQHF
TGTGCCAGCAGCTACTCAACCGATCAGCCCCAGCATTTT
>TRBV18|TRBJ1-5|TRBD1|NA
CASSPSGGGDQPQHF
TGTGCCAGCTCACCCTCGGGAGGGGGCGATCAGCCCCAGCATTTT
>TRBV7-2|TRBJ2-3|TRBD2|NA
CAGGEYSNTQYF
TGTGCCGGGGGGGAGTACAGTAATACGCAGTATTTT
>TRBV28|TRBJ1-2|NA|NA
CASSGQGSYGYTF
TGTGCCAGCAGTGGCCAGGGGAGCTATGGCTACACCTTC
>TRBV28|TRBJ1-2|NA|NA
CASTKGRRGGGYTF
TGTGCCAGCACCAAGGGCAGGCGGGGCGGCGGCTACACCTTC
>TRBV5-4|TRBJ2-6|TRBD1|NA
CASSFPTGGYGANVLTF
TGTGCCAGCAGCTTTCCGACAGGGGGTTATGGGGCCAACGTCCTGACTTTC
>TRBV30|TRBJ2-5|NA|NA
CAWSVQVETQYF
TGTGCCTGGAGTGTACAGGTAGAGACCCAGTACTTC
>TRBV6-5|TRBJ1-2|NA|NA
CASSYSGPDYGYTF
TGTGCCAGCAGTTACTCGGGGCCCGACTATGGCTACACCTTC
>TRBV19|TRBJ1-4|NA|NA
CASSPRDSLYEKLFF
TGTGCCAGTAGTCCCCGGGACTCACTATATGAAAAACTGTTTTTT
>TRBV3-1/TRBV3-2|TRBJ2-3|TRBD2|NA
CASSPPGGTTDTQYF
TGTGCCAGCAGCCCCCCGGGAGGGACCACAGATACGCAGTATTTT
>TRBV24-1|TRBJ2-1|TRBD1|NA
CATSSPTGINEQFF
TGTGCCACCAGTAGTCCGACAGGGATCAATGAGCAGTTCTTC
>TRBV10-2|TRBJ2-1|TRBD1|NA
CASSERQGAYNEQFF
TGCGCCAGCAGTGAAAGGCAGGGGGCCTACAATGAGCAGTTCTTC
>TRBV30|TRBJ2-5|NA|NA
CAWSANYGETQYF
TGTGCCTGGAGCGCGAACTATGGAGAGACCCAGTACTTC
>TRBV3-1/TRBV3-2|TRBJ2-1|TRBD2|once
CASSSGLAGSYNEQFF
TGTGCCAGCAGCTCCGGACTAGCGGGATCCTACAATGAGCAGTTCTTC
>TRBV7-8|TRBJ1-6|NA|NA
CASSLASGTGVGSPLHF
TGTGCCAGCAGCTTAGCGAGCGGGACGGGGGTAGGTTCACCCCTCCACTTT
>TRBV19|TRBJ1-5|TRBD1|few
CASSKGQINQPQHF
TGTGCCAGTAGTAAGGGACAGATCAATCAGCCCCAGCATTTT
>TRBV3-1/TRBV3-2|TRBJ2-1|TRBD2|NA
CASSQRLANNEQFF
TGTGCCAGCAGCCAAAGACTAGCAAACAATGAGCAGTTCTTC
>TRBV6-5|TRBJ2-7|TRBD1|once
CASTGQGAQVQYF
TGTGCCAGCACCGGACAGGGGGCGCAGGTGCAGTACTTC
>TRBV5-1|TRBJ1-2|TRBD1|NA
CASSPSTGGHYGYTF
TGCGCCAGCAGCCCGTCGACAGGGGGGCACTATGGCTACACCTTC
>TRBV2|TRBJ1-1|NA|NA
CASSQQRGAEAFF
TGTGCCAGCAGTCAACAGCGGGGGGCTGAAGCTTTCTTT
>TRBV11-1|TRBJ1-2|TRBD1|few
CASSLGQSRAYGYTF
TGTGCCAGCAGCTTGGGACAGTCAAGAGCATATGGCTACACCTTC
>TRBV2|TRBJ1-3|NA|NA
CASSEVSRGSGNTIYF
TGTGCCAGCAGCGAGGTTTCGCGGGGCTCTGGAAACACCATATATTTT
>TRBV29-1|TRBJ2-3|NA|NA
CSVWEVDTDTQYF
TGCAGCGTCTGGGAGGTGGACACAGATACGCAGTATTTT
>TRBV6-5|TRBJ1-2|TRBD1|NA
CASRYFTGQGSYGYTF
TGTGCCAGCAGATACTTCACGGGACAGGGCAGCTATGGCTACACCTTC
>TRBV14|TRBJ1-5|NA|NA
CASSQDWQGSNQPQHF
TGTGCCAGCAGCCAAGATTGGCAGGGGAGCAATCAGCCCCAGCATTTT